This is a list of T cell receptor beta chains from one sample in a study of regulatory T cells in long-lasting Graves disease. TCRdb re-called the multiplex PCR reads through MiXCR, storing one row per CDR3 protein. Here the sample spans some 600,000 distinct CDR3 sequences, roughly 16% being singletons. The sample was also reused in another study, on T cells in Graves' hyperthyroidism and ophthalmopathy.

This specimen consisted of peripheral blood mononuclear cells (PBMCs), obtained at new diagnosis, from a patient treated with antithyroid drugs. These receptors were collected from a man between 18 and 29 years old with Graves disease. The CDR3 runs from the conserved cysteine through the conserved F or W. D genes are given only for firm matches. The listing skips clone size in some rows; elsewhere it reads once, few, many or a size class.

D: TRBD2
size: few
J: TRBJ2-5
V: TRBV6-1
DNA: TGTGCCAGCAGCCCCGGACTAGCGGGAGGCCTTCACGTCGAGACCCAGTACTTC
CDR3: CASSPGLAGGLHVETQYF

D: -
size: few
J: TRBJ2-7
V: TRBV12-5
DNA: TGTGCTAGTGGTATCCTTGGCGGGGGCAATGACTACGAGCAGTACTTC
CDR3: CASGILGGGNDYEQYF

D: TRBD2
size: many
J: TRBJ2-7
V: TRBV28
DNA: TGTGCCAGCAGTATTGGGCTAGCGGGAGGGTCCTACGAGCAGTACTTC
CDR3: CASSIGLAGGSYEQYF

D: TRBD1
size: few
J: TRBJ2-7
V: TRBV2
DNA: TGTGCCAGCGAGGCAGGGGGCAGTCGGAACGAGCAGTACTTC
CDR3: CASEAGGSRNEQYF

D: -
size: -
J: TRBJ1-2
V: TRBV5-6
DNA: TGTGCCAGCAGCCAGGAAATTGATGGCTACACCTTC
CDR3: CASSQEIDGYTF

D: -
size: few
J: TRBJ2-3
V: TRBV7-7
DNA: TGTGCTAGCAGCCAAAGCGGACTCACAGATACGCAGTATTTT
CDR3: CASSQSGLTDTQYF

D: TRBD2
size: -
J: TRBJ2-2
V: TRBV9
DNA: TGTGCCAGCAGCGGTAGCGGGAGGAGCACCGGGGAGCTGTTTTTT
CDR3: CASSGSGRSTGELFF

D: -
size: many
J: TRBJ2-2
V: TRBV28
DNA: TGTGCCAGCAGCCGGGATTCGGGCACCGGGGAGCTGTTTTTT
CDR3: CASSRDSGTGELFF

D: TRBD1
size: -
J: TRBJ2-7
V: TRBV4-2
DNA: TGTGCCAGCAGCCAAGATCCCCAGGGGGCCGGCTACGAGCAGTACTTC
CDR3: CASSQDPQGAGYEQYF

D: -
size: -
J: TRBJ2-5
V: TRBV5-1
DNA: TGCGCCAGCAGCTTGGACAGGGAGGGAGAGACCCAGTACTTC
CDR3: CASSLDREGETQYF

D: -
size: few
J: TRBJ2-2
V: TRBV5-1
DNA: TGCGCCAGCAGCTTGCGCAGGGAGGTGACCGGGGAGCTGTTTTTT
CDR3: CASSLRREVTGELFF

D: -
size: -
J: TRBJ1-2
V: TRBV7-2
DNA: TGTGCCAGCAGCCTGAGGGTTACGGGAAGAAGTGGCTACACCTTC
CDR3: CASSLRVTGRSGYTF

D: -
size: few
J: TRBJ2-5
V: TRBV5-1
DNA: TGTGCCAGCAGCTTAGCGAATCGGGGCCAAGAGACCCAGTACTTC
CDR3: CASSLANRGQETQYF

D: -
size: -
J: TRBJ1-1
V: TRBV5-4
DNA: TGTGCCAGCAGCATCGACACGAACACTGAAGCTTTCTTT
CDR3: CASSIDTNTEAFF

D: -
size: many
J: TRBJ2-6
V: TRBV2
DNA: TGTGCCAGCAGTGAGACTGATTCTGGGGCCAACGTCCTGACTTTC
CDR3: CASSETDSGANVLTF

D: TRBD2
size: many
J: TRBJ2-5
V: TRBV6-5
DNA: TGTGCCAGCAGTTACTCTGGGGCGGGAGTTCATGGGGAGACCCAGTACTTC
CDR3: CASSYSGAGVHGETQYF

D: -
size: few
J: TRBJ2-1
V: TRBV24-1
DNA: TGTGCCACCAGTGATTTTCGGGGTAAGCAGTTCTTC
CDR3: CATSDFRGKQFF

D: -
size: many
J: TRBJ1-5
V: TRBV6-5
DNA: TGTGCCAGCAGTTACTCAAGGGTTAGGGGCAATCAGCCCCAGCATTTT
CDR3: CASSYSRVRGNQPQHF

D: -
size: many
J: TRBJ2-3
V: TRBV2
DNA: TGTGCCAGCAGCGAACTCTGGGGAAACACAGATACGCAGTATTTT
CDR3: CASSELWGNTDTQYF

D: TRBD1
size: many
J: TRBJ2-7
V: TRBV20-1
DNA: TGCAGTGCTAGAGATCGGAGACAGGGGTATGGGGAGCAGTACTTC
CDR3: CSARDRRQGYGEQYF

D: TRBD2
size: many
J: TRBJ2-1
V: TRBV7-9
DNA: TGTGCCAGCAGCCCCCGACTAGCGGGGGATAGCTCCTACAATGAGCAGTTCTTC
CDR3: CASSPRLAGDSSYNEQFF

D: -
size: many
J: TRBJ1-1
V: TRBV11-2
DNA: TGTGCCAGCAGCCAGTTGTGGGAAGGCACTGAAGCTTTCTTT
CDR3: CASSQLWEGTEAFF

D: -
size: -
J: TRBJ1-3
V: TRBV10-2
DNA: TGCGCCAGCACAACGCCAAGGGGAAAATCTGGAAACACCATATATTTT
CDR3: CASTTPRGKSGNTIYF

D: -
size: many
J: TRBJ2-1
V: TRBV3-1
DNA: TGTGCCAGCAGTTTTCTAAGGAATGAGCAGTTCTTC
CDR3: CASSFLRNEQFF

D: -
size: -
J: TRBJ2-4
V: TRBV10-2
DNA: TGCGCCAGCAGTGAAGGGGTCATGGCCAAAAACATTCAGTACTTC
CDR3: CASSEGVMAKNIQYF

D: -
size: many
J: TRBJ2-1
V: TRBV20-1
DNA: TGCAGTGCTAGGCCTTTGCCCGGGAGAGGTTCCTACAATGAGCAGTTCTTC
CDR3: CSARPLPGRGSYNEQFF

D: TRBD2
size: many
J: TRBJ2-7
V: TRBV6-1
DNA: TGTGCCAGCAGTCATATAGCGGGAGGGCCCAACGAGCAGTACTTC
CDR3: CASSHIAGGPNEQYF

D: TRBD2
size: -
J: TRBJ2-1
V: TRBV20-1
DNA: TGCAGTGCCCAGACTAGCGGGAGCTCCTACAATGAGCAGTTCTTC
CDR3: CSAQTSGSSYNEQFF

D: -
size: few
J: TRBJ2-1
V: TRBV24-1
DNA: TGTGCCACCAGTGATCCCGACAGTCGGGGGCAGTTCTTC
CDR3: CATSDPDSRGQFF

D: -
size: many
J: TRBJ2-5
V: TRBV10-3
DNA: TGTGCCATCAGGAATCCTCTCCAAGAGACCCAGTACTTC
CDR3: CAIRNPLQETQYF

D: -
size: few
J: TRBJ1-5
V: TRBV6-9
DNA: TGTGCCAGCAGTTGGAAGAGCAATCAGCCCCAGCATTTT
CDR3: CASSWKSNQPQHF

D: -
size: -
J: TRBJ2-3
V: TRBV20-1
DNA: TGCAGTGCTAGAAGTTCTTTCGGTCAAAGGATCACAGATACGCAGTATTTT
CDR3: CSARSSFGQRITDTQYF

D: TRBD2
size: many
J: TRBJ2-1
V: TRBV3-1
DNA: TGTGCCAGCAGCCCTAAACTAGCGGGAGACTACAATGAGCAGTTCTTC
CDR3: CASSPKLAGDYNEQFF